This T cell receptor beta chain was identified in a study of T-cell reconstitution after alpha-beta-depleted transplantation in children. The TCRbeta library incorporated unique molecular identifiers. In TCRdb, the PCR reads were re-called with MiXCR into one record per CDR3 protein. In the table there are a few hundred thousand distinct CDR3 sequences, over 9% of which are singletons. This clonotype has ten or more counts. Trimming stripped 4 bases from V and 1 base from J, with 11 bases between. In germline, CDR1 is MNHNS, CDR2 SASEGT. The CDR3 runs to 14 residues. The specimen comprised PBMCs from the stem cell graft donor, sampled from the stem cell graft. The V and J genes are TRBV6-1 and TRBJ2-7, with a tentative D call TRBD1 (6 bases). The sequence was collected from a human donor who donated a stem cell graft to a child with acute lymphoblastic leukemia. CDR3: CASSARQASYEQYF. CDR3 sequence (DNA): TGTGCCAGCAGTGCCCGACAGGCGTCCTACGAGCAGTACTTC.